This entry describes one TCR beta chain. Its antigen is still unknown. CDR3 size: 13 residues. Trimming stripped 0 bases from V and 1 base from J, with 4 bases between. The germline V gene encodes CDR1 SGHDN and CDR2 FVKESK. The study sampled nominally healthy donors, though unrecorded immune exposures were likely. Primers for the PCR totalled 60 Vbeta and 13 Jbeta. Some clones are missing from TCRdb's copy, which holds only in-frame ones; the method was immunoSEQ multiplex PCR. This table has approximately 190,000 clones, roughly 87% appearing once. These data come from a study of cytomegalovirus exposure and HLA in healthy donors. Study-wide results and limits: The authors listed 164 TCR beta chains as cytomegalovirus-associated. Some segments of the V type, notably TRBV6-2 and TRBV6-3, were excluded as indistinguishable.

This receptor was taken from a boy aged 2 to 9 in good health and CMV-seronegative. The chain uses TRBV14 and TRBJ2-7; no definite D call. What was sequenced was PBMCs. In nucleotides, the CDR3 is TGTGCCAGCAGCCAAGACAGGTCCTACGAGCAGTACTTC. It is translated as CASSQDRSYEQYF.